The rows below give T cell receptor beta chains drawn from one sample of a study of a mutant IDH1 vaccine in newly diagnosed glioma. The data were produced by immunoSEQ multiplex PCR, yet TCRdb's version contains in-frame clones alone and is incomplete. The sample lists 50,000 to 65,000 clones, around 86% occurring once. No antigen has been identified for these receptors. Source: PBMCs, taken from a glioma patient whose treatment included an IDH1 peptide vaccine. These receptors were taken from a man aged 40-49 years with glioma. Each CDR3 is given with its conserved first and last residue. Each record gives: J gene, clone size, V gene, D gene, CDR3 protein, CDR3 DNA. A D gene is named only where the DNA matches it firmly. Rows may omit the clone size; those that give it use once, few, many or a size class.

j_call: TRBJ2-7
clone_size: -
v_call: TRBV4-1
d_call: -
cdr3_aa: CASSQTQGYEQYF
cdr3_nt: TGCGCCAGCAGCCAAACGCAGGGATACGAGCAGTACTTC

j_call: TRBJ2-7
clone_size: -
v_call: TRBV6-6
d_call: -
cdr3_aa: CASSYSLGRQHEQYF
cdr3_nt: TGTGCCAGCAGTTACTCGTTGGGAAGACAACACGAGCAGTACTTC

j_call: TRBJ2-1
clone_size: -
v_call: TRBV7-9
d_call: -
cdr3_aa: CASKDSAYNEQFF
cdr3_nt: TGTGCCAGCAAGGATAGCGCCTACAATGAGCAGTTCTTC

j_call: TRBJ1-1
clone_size: -
v_call: TRBV7-8
d_call: TRBD1
cdr3_aa: CASTRGQGNTEAFF
cdr3_nt: TGTGCCAGCACCCGGGGACAGGGGAACACTGAAGCTTTCTTT

j_call: TRBJ1-4
clone_size: -
v_call: TRBV7-2
d_call: TRBD1
cdr3_aa: CASSSTNRGANEKLFF
cdr3_nt: TGTGCCAGCAGCTCGACTAACAGGGGGGCCAATGAAAAACTGTTTTTT

j_call: TRBJ2-7
clone_size: -
v_call: TRBV27
d_call: -
cdr3_aa: CASSLGSGEVYEQYF
cdr3_nt: TGTGCCAGCAGTTTAGGTTCGGGAGAGGTCTACGAGCAGTACTTC

j_call: TRBJ1-1
clone_size: -
v_call: TRBV5-1
d_call: -
cdr3_aa: CASTRDGIRVEAFF
cdr3_nt: TGCGCCAGCACCCGGGACGGAATTCGTGTTGAAGCTTTCTTT

j_call: TRBJ1-2
clone_size: -
v_call: TRBV7-8
d_call: -
cdr3_aa: CASSSGTKQHGYTF
cdr3_nt: TGTGCCAGCAGCTCCGGGACGAAACAGCATGGCTACACCTTC

j_call: TRBJ1-5
clone_size: -
v_call: TRBV5-1
d_call: TRBD1
cdr3_aa: CASSWTGDQPQHF
cdr3_nt: TGCGCCAGCAGCTGGACAGGGGATCAGCCCCAGCATTTT

j_call: TRBJ2-7
clone_size: -
v_call: TRBV2
d_call: -
cdr3_aa: CASRGGTHDEQYF
cdr3_nt: TGTGCCAGCAGGGGCGGGACTCACGACGAGCAGTACTTC

j_call: TRBJ1-1
clone_size: -
v_call: TRBV10-3
d_call: -
cdr3_aa: CAIKNSREAFF
cdr3_nt: TGTGCCATCAAGAATTCGCGGGAGGCTTTCTTT

j_call: TRBJ2-5
clone_size: -
v_call: TRBV11-2
d_call: TRBD1
cdr3_aa: CASSKRQGAIIEAQYF
cdr3_nt: TGTGCCAGCAGCAAGCGACAGGGGGCAATTATAGAGGCCCAGTACTTC

j_call: TRBJ1-1
clone_size: -
v_call: TRBV7-7
d_call: -
cdr3_aa: CASSLDGSTEAFF
cdr3_nt: TGTGCCAGCAGCCTCGACGGCTCCACTGAAGCTTTCTTT

j_call: TRBJ1-3
clone_size: -
v_call: TRBV5-6
d_call: -
cdr3_aa: CASSLLGDSGNTIYF
cdr3_nt: TGTGCCAGCAGCTTGTTAGGGGACTCTGGAAACACCATATATTTT

j_call: TRBJ1-1
clone_size: -
v_call: TRBV28
d_call: -
cdr3_aa: CASSLTPWATAFF
cdr3_nt: TGTGCCAGCAGTTTGACCCCTTGGGCTACAGCTTTCTTT

j_call: TRBJ2-3
clone_size: -
v_call: TRBV4-1
d_call: TRBD2
cdr3_aa: CASSQERLAGADTQYF
cdr3_nt: TGCGCCAGCAGCCAAGAGAGATTAGCGGGAGCAGATACGCAGTATTTT

j_call: TRBJ2-1
clone_size: -
v_call: TRBV5-1
d_call: -
cdr3_aa: CASSLQMGGQNNNEQFF
cdr3_nt: TGCGCCAGCAGCTTACAAATGGGGGGCCAAAATAACAATGAGCAGTTCTTC

j_call: TRBJ1-1
clone_size: -
v_call: TRBV10-3
d_call: -
cdr3_aa: CAMEGLNTEAFF
cdr3_nt: TGTGCCATGGAGGGCCTGAACACTGAAGCTTTCTTT

j_call: TRBJ2-7
clone_size: -
v_call: TRBV27
d_call: TRBD2
cdr3_aa: CASGLAGSYEQYF
cdr3_nt: TGTGCCAGCGGGCTAGCGGGAAGCTACGAGCAGTACTTC

j_call: TRBJ1-1
clone_size: few
v_call: TRBV18
d_call: -
cdr3_aa: CASSPISAGAGAEAFF
cdr3_nt: TGTGCCAGCTCACCGATTAGTGCAGGGGCTGGGGCTGAAGCTTTCTTT

j_call: TRBJ2-1
clone_size: once
v_call: TRBV19
d_call: TRBD2
cdr3_aa: CASSIGLAGGRSYNEQFF
cdr3_nt: TGTGCCAGTAGTATAGGACTAGCGGGAGGCCGCTCCTACAATGAGCAGTTCTTC

j_call: TRBJ2-1
clone_size: -
v_call: TRBV6-5
d_call: -
cdr3_aa: CASRRTDSYNEQFF
cdr3_nt: TGTGCCAGCAGGCGGACCGACTCCTACAATGAGCAGTTCTTC

j_call: TRBJ2-4
clone_size: -
v_call: TRBV29-1
d_call: TRBD1
cdr3_aa: CSVEQLTGSSGTPLNIQYF
cdr3_nt: TGCAGCGTGGAACAACTGACAGGGTCTTCGGGAACCCCCTTAAACATTCAGTACTTC

j_call: TRBJ2-1
clone_size: -
v_call: TRBV2
d_call: -
cdr3_aa: CASSDSGLSDYNEQFF
cdr3_nt: TGTGCCAGCAGTGATAGTGGACTCTCAGATTATAATGAGCAGTTCTTC

j_call: TRBJ1-1
clone_size: -
v_call: TRBV29-1
d_call: -
cdr3_aa: CSVEIDRRGSAFF
cdr3_nt: TGCAGCGTTGAAATTGATAGGAGGGGGAGTGCTTTCTTT

j_call: TRBJ2-7
clone_size: -
v_call: TRBV5-1
d_call: -
cdr3_aa: CASSVLVGSEQYF
cdr3_nt: TGCGCCAGCAGTGTTTTGGTAGGAAGCGAGCAGTACTTC

j_call: TRBJ1-3
clone_size: -
v_call: TRBV18
d_call: TRBD1
cdr3_aa: CASFWTGGKTGNTIYF
cdr3_nt: TGTGCCAGCTTTTGGACAGGGGGCAAAACTGGAAACACCATATATTTT

j_call: TRBJ2-7
clone_size: -
v_call: TRBV9
d_call: TRBD1
cdr3_aa: CASSPWDRAISYEQYF
cdr3_nt: TGTGCCAGCAGCCCCTGGGACAGGGCCATTTCCTACGAGCAGTACTTC

j_call: TRBJ1-5
clone_size: -
v_call: TRBV19
d_call: TRBD1
cdr3_aa: CASSLDRVSNQPQHF
cdr3_nt: TGTGCCAGTAGTTTGGACAGGGTGTCCAATCAGCCCCAGCATTTT

j_call: TRBJ2-1
clone_size: -
v_call: TRBV2
d_call: TRBD2
cdr3_aa: CASSLAGRSSYNEQFF
cdr3_nt: TGTGCCAGCAGCCTAGCGGGGCGAAGCTCCTACAATGAGCAGTTCTTC